This T cell receptor (beta chain) was obtained from a study of blood T cell repertoires in COVID-19. The data were produced by immunoSEQ multiplex PCR, yet TCRdb's version contains in-frame clones alone and is incomplete. The table lists approximately 100,000 clones, approximately 86% of them singletons. This clone was seen only once. Per germline, CDR1 MNHEY and CDR2 SMNVEV (reference sequence). CDR3 length: 15 residues. Between the trimmed V and J ends, which lost 3 bases and 7 bases, there was a span of 15 bases. The source material was PBMCs or T cells enriched from blood (not recorded which). This rearrangement joins TRBV27 to TRBJ1-4; D perhaps matches TRBD1 (5 bases). The receptor comes from a woman between 45 and 60 years old who had recovered from COVID-19. CDR3: CASSLLPGLSEKLFF. CDR3 sequence (DNA): TGTGCCAGCAGTTTGCTGCCAGGGTTGAGTGAAAAACTGTTTTTT.